The 8 T cell receptor beta chains below were found in one sample sequenced in a study of T cell responses to AZD1222 COVID-19 vaccine. Using immunoSEQ multiplex PCR, the repertoire was profiled, and TCRdb retains in-frame clones only, with some absent. The table records more than 140,000 clones, just over 90% of them present only once. The sequencing here drew on peripheral blood, taken on day 0 of MenACWY control vaccination. Source of these receptors: an adult in good health.

The rearrangement links TRBV2 to TRBJ1-2; TRBD1 matches at 7 bases. The CDR3 is 13 amino acids. V was clipped by 6 bases and J by 7 bases; unmatched bases: 8. CDR1 SNHLY and CDR2 FYNNEI come from the germline V gene. The CDR3 protein is CASRLQTGFGYTF. The CDR3 DNA reads as TGTGCCAGCAGGCTGCAGACAGGGTTTGGCTACACCTTC.

The chain recombines TRBV14 with TRBJ1-1; no firm D call. The CDR3 is 15 residues long. V was trimmed by 4 bases and J by 4 bases, leaving 16 bases between them. CDR1 SGHDN and CDR2 FVKESK come from the germline V gene. CDR3 sequence (DNA): TGTGCCAGCAGCCGCCCGAAGGGAATCGGCACTGAAGCTTTCTTT. It encodes CASSRPKGIGTEAFF.

The chain carries TRBV5-4 and TRBJ1-1; D unclear. The CDR3 is made up of 13 amino acids. Germline assignment: CDR1 SGHNT and CDR2 YYREEE (reference sequence). V was trimmed by 1 base and J by 1 base, leaving 5 bases between them. CDR3 nucleotide sequence: TGTGCCAGCAGCTTGACGGGGAACACTGAAGCTTTCTTT. Amino acid sequence: CASSLTGNTEAFF.

J is TRBJ1-1 and V is TRBV4-1; tentatively, D is TRBD1 (6 bases). The CDR3 length is 13 residues. V was clipped by 1 base and J by 6 bases, with 9 bases between them. Germline V gives CDR1 MGHRA, CDR2 YSYEKL. The CDR3 is CASSQVGGPEAFF. CDR3 DNA: TGCGCCAGCAGCCAAGTTGGGGGCCCTGAAGCTTTCTTT.

The chain has TRBV18 and TRBJ2-5, with D hard to call. Germline lookup yields CDR1 KGHSH and CDR2 LQKENI. The V end was cut by 4 bases, the J end by 7 bases, with 7 bases between. This CDR3 contains 11 residues. The DNA of the CDR3 is TGTGCCAGCTCACTCAGTCGGACCCAGTACTTC. Its protein is CASSLSRTQYF.

V and J are TRBV18 and TRBJ2-1; 12 nucleotides match TRBD2. CDR1 and CDR2 from the germline V gene are KGHSH and LQKENI. The V and J ends lost 6 bases and 4 bases, in that order; junction bases with no gene match: 4. This CDR3 has 15 amino acids. The CDR3, as DNA: TGTGCCAGCTCCCGCGGACTAGCGGGATACAATGAGCAGTTCTTC. This translates into CASSRGLAGYNEQFF.

V usage is TRBV30 and J usage is TRBJ1-4; D is uncertain. The germline V gene encodes CDR1 GTSNPN and CDR2 SVGIG (reference sequence). Trimming left V 4 bases short and J 4 bases short, with 10 bases between. CDR3 length: 13 amino acids. The CDR3, as DNA: TGTGCCTGGAAGAGGCAGCTTAATGAAAAACTGTTTTTT. The encoded protein is CAWKRQLNEKLFF.

This clone was counted once. This chain connects TRBV5-5 to TRBJ1-5; D not certain. Trimming stripped 1 base from V and 7 bases from J, with 15 bases between. The germline CDR1 and CDR2 sequences are SGHKS and YYEKEE (reference sequence). The CDR3 is 15 amino acids. The CDR3 loop is CASSLRLRENQPQHF. CDR3 bases: TGTGCCAGCAGCTTGCGTCTTCGGGAAAACCAGCCCCAGCATTTT.